This is a list of T cell receptor beta chains from one sample in a study of response to subunit inactivated influenza vaccine. TCRdb used MiXCR to reprocess the RT-PCR reads, holding one entry per CDR3 protein. The sample includes some 850,000 distinct CDR3 sequences, approximately 17% of them seen just once. The material sequenced was PBMCs from blood, taken 5 days after vaccination. All receptors come from a man over 45 who received an inactivated influenza vaccine. The CDR3 runs from the conserved cysteine through the conserved F or W. The order of the fields is J gene, D gene, clone size, V gene, CDR3 DNA, CDR3 protein. D genes are given only for firm matches. Clone size appears in some rows only: once, few, many, or a class for an expanded clone.

j_call: TRBJ2-7
d_call: NA
clone_size: NA
v_call: TRBV24-1
cdr3_nt: TGTGCCACCAGTGCGGCGAGCTCCTACGAGCAGTACTTC
cdr3_aa: CATSAASSYEQYF

j_call: TRBJ2-7
d_call: NA
clone_size: few
v_call: TRBV12-3/TRBV12-4
cdr3_nt: TGTGCCAGCAGTCAAGTAGAAGGAGGTGAGCAGTACTTC
cdr3_aa: CASSQVEGGEQYF

j_call: TRBJ1-1
d_call: NA
clone_size: few
v_call: TRBV12-3/TRBV12-4
cdr3_nt: TGTGCCAGCAGTTTCGGACAAGTGAACACTGAAGCTTTCTTT
cdr3_aa: CASSFGQVNTEAFF

j_call: TRBJ1-5
d_call: NA
clone_size: NA
v_call: TRBV10-3
cdr3_nt: TGTGCCATCAGTGAGAACCGGGACAGCAATCAGCCCCAGCATTTT
cdr3_aa: CAISENRDSNQPQHF

j_call: TRBJ2-4
d_call: NA
clone_size: NA
v_call: TRBV7-9
cdr3_nt: TGTGCCAGCAGCTTAGTGGGGAGCATTCAGTACTTC
cdr3_aa: CASSLVGSIQYF

j_call: TRBJ2-4
d_call: TRBD2
clone_size: NA
v_call: TRBV6-5
cdr3_nt: TGTGCCAGCAGTTACGGGACGGGGGGCATTCAGTACTTC
cdr3_aa: CASSYGTGGIQYF

j_call: TRBJ2-3
d_call: NA
clone_size: few
v_call: TRBV7-8
cdr3_nt: TGTGCCAGCAGCTTTAACGAAGGGGACGGAACAGATACGCAGTATTTT
cdr3_aa: CASSFNEGDGTDTQYF

j_call: TRBJ2-6
d_call: TRBD1
clone_size: NA
v_call: TRBV25-1
cdr3_nt: TGTGCCAGCAGTGGGACAGGATACGTCCTGACTTTC
cdr3_aa: CASSGTGYVLTF

j_call: TRBJ2-7
d_call: NA
clone_size: NA
v_call: TRBV29-1
cdr3_nt: TGCAGCGTTGAAGCCGTCAGGGGTCACGAGCAGTACTTC
cdr3_aa: CSVEAVRGHEQYF

j_call: TRBJ2-7
d_call: TRBD1
clone_size: NA
v_call: TRBV5-1
cdr3_nt: TGCGCCAGCAGCTTGCCGGGACAGAACTACGAGCAGTACTTC
cdr3_aa: CASSLPGQNYEQYF

j_call: TRBJ2-1
d_call: TRBD2
clone_size: NA
v_call: TRBV7-9
cdr3_nt: TGTGCCAGCAGACCTGGGACTAGCGGAGCTTTTCATAAGCAGTTCTTC
cdr3_aa: CASRPGTSGAFHKQFF

j_call: TRBJ2-5
d_call: NA
clone_size: few
v_call: TRBV12-3/TRBV12-4
cdr3_nt: TGTGCCAGCAGTTGGTCAGGAGGGGAGACCCAGTACTTC
cdr3_aa: CASSWSGGETQYF

j_call: TRBJ1-1
d_call: NA
clone_size: many
v_call: TRBV5-1
cdr3_nt: TGCGCCAGCAGCGATCGCGGGGTATCCACTGAAGCTTTCTTT
cdr3_aa: CASSDRGVSTEAFF

j_call: TRBJ2-1
d_call: TRBD1
clone_size: few
v_call: TRBV10-3
cdr3_nt: TGTGCCATCAGGATGGACAGGGGGGTCTACAATGAGCAGTTCTTC
cdr3_aa: CAIRMDRGVYNEQFF

j_call: TRBJ2-3
d_call: NA
clone_size: few
v_call: TRBV29-1
cdr3_nt: TGCAGCGTTGAAGATCGGGTACTCAGCACAGATACGCAGTATTTT
cdr3_aa: CSVEDRVLSTDTQYF

j_call: TRBJ2-3
d_call: NA
clone_size: few
v_call: TRBV20-1
cdr3_nt: TGCAGTGCTAGAACCCACAGGGATACGCAGTATTTT
cdr3_aa: CSARTHRDTQYF

j_call: TRBJ2-5
d_call: NA
clone_size: few
v_call: TRBV28
cdr3_nt: TGTGCCAGCAGTTTATGGGGGGACAAAGAGACCCAGTACTTC
cdr3_aa: CASSLWGDKETQYF

j_call: TRBJ2-2
d_call: NA
clone_size: NA
v_call: TRBV20-1
cdr3_nt: TGCAGTGCTAAGGAGGTGGAAAGGGATAGGACCGGGGAGCTGTTTTTT
cdr3_aa: CSAKEVERDRTGELFF

j_call: TRBJ2-3
d_call: TRBD2
clone_size: NA
v_call: TRBV11-1
cdr3_nt: TGTGCCAGCAGCTTAAGGCCCCGGACTAGCGGGGGAGACACAGATACGCAGTATTTT
cdr3_aa: CASSLRPRTSGGDTDTQYF

j_call: TRBJ1-1
d_call: NA
clone_size: few
v_call: TRBV20-1
cdr3_nt: TGCAGTGCTAATAAGGTAAACACTGAAGCTTTCTTT
cdr3_aa: CSANKVNTEAFF

j_call: TRBJ1-2
d_call: TRBD1
clone_size: few
v_call: TRBV9
cdr3_nt: TGTGCCAGCAGCGGAGGACAGGGAAGGCCCTATGGCTACACCTTC
cdr3_aa: CASSGGQGRPYGYTF

j_call: TRBJ2-7
d_call: NA
clone_size: few
v_call: TRBV7-9
cdr3_nt: TGTGCCAGCAGCCAAAGACGTGACCAAACCTACGAGCAGTACTTC
cdr3_aa: CASSQRRDQTYEQYF

j_call: TRBJ1-2
d_call: NA
clone_size: NA
v_call: TRBV28
cdr3_nt: TGTGCCAGCAGTTTACCGAGGGGAGCCTATGGCTACACCTTC
cdr3_aa: CASSLPRGAYGYTF

j_call: TRBJ2-7
d_call: NA
clone_size: few
v_call: TRBV20-1
cdr3_nt: TGCAGTTCAAGCCGGGACCCAAACTACGAGCAGTACTTC
cdr3_aa: CSSSRDPNYEQYF

j_call: TRBJ2-2
d_call: NA
clone_size: few
v_call: TRBV20-1
cdr3_nt: TGCAGTGCTAGGGGTTTTTTTGGTACCCTTGCGAACACCGGGGAGCTGTTTTTT
cdr3_aa: CSARGFFGTLANTGELFF

j_call: TRBJ2-3
d_call: NA
clone_size: NA
v_call: TRBV3-1
cdr3_nt: TGTGCCAGCAGCCAAGGTGGCAGGGCGGCAGATACGCAGTATTTT
cdr3_aa: CASSQGGRAADTQYF

j_call: TRBJ2-5
d_call: NA
clone_size: NA
v_call: TRBV20-1
cdr3_nt: TGCAGTGCAACCCGCGAACAAGAGACCCAGTACTTC
cdr3_aa: CSATREQETQYF

j_call: TRBJ2-3
d_call: TRBD2
clone_size: NA
v_call: TRBV4-3
cdr3_nt: TGCGCCAGCAGCCAATCGCCCTTAGCGGGGACTAGCACAGATACGCAGTATTTT
cdr3_aa: CASSQSPLAGTSTDTQYF

j_call: TRBJ2-1
d_call: TRBD2
clone_size: few
v_call: TRBV4-3
cdr3_nt: TGCGCCAGCAGCCAAGAAAGCCTAGCGGTCATCAATGAGCAGTTCTTC
cdr3_aa: CASSQESLAVINEQFF

j_call: TRBJ1-3
d_call: NA
clone_size: NA
v_call: TRBV10-3
cdr3_nt: TGTGCCATCAGTGACTATGGCTCTGGAAACACCATATATTTT
cdr3_aa: CAISDYGSGNTIYF

j_call: TRBJ2-1
d_call: NA
clone_size: NA
v_call: TRBV20-1
cdr3_nt: TGCAGTGCTACAGGATCTAGCTCCTACAATGAGCAGTTCTTC
cdr3_aa: CSATGSSSYNEQFF

j_call: TRBJ1-1
d_call: TRBD1
clone_size: few
v_call: TRBV11-2
cdr3_nt: TGTGCCAGCAGCCCGGGACAGGGGTTTGGCGCTTTCTTT
cdr3_aa: CASSPGQGFGAFF

j_call: TRBJ2-7
d_call: NA
clone_size: few
v_call: TRBV14
cdr3_nt: TGTGCCAGCAGCCAAATCGGTATTTACGGGTCCCCCTACGAGCAGTACTTC
cdr3_aa: CASSQIGIYGSPYEQYF

j_call: TRBJ1-1
d_call: TRBD1
clone_size: NA
v_call: TRBV20-1
cdr3_nt: TGCAGTGCTAGAGCCACCGGGACAGGGGGGAAAGCTTTCTTT
cdr3_aa: CSARATGTGGKAFF

j_call: TRBJ1-1
d_call: TRBD1
clone_size: NA
v_call: TRBV10-3
cdr3_nt: TGTGCCACGGGGACAGGCATGAACACTGAAGCTTTCTTT
cdr3_aa: CATGTGMNTEAFF

j_call: TRBJ2-2
d_call: TRBD1
clone_size: NA
v_call: TRBV19
cdr3_nt: TGTGCCAGTAGGCGACAGGGGGCGGACACCGGGGAGCTGTTTTTT
cdr3_aa: CASRRQGADTGELFF

j_call: TRBJ2-3
d_call: NA
clone_size: few
v_call: TRBV7-2
cdr3_nt: TGTGCCAGCAGCTTAACTAGCTGGGATACGCAGTATTTT
cdr3_aa: CASSLTSWDTQYF

j_call: TRBJ1-2
d_call: NA
clone_size: many
v_call: TRBV12-3/TRBV12-4
cdr3_nt: TGTGCCAGCAGTTTTAGACAAGAGGAATACTATGGCTACACCTTC
cdr3_aa: CASSFRQEEYYGYTF

j_call: TRBJ2-1
d_call: TRBD1
clone_size: NA
v_call: TRBV15
cdr3_nt: TGTGCCACCAGCAGAGATCGGGACAGGGGTTACAATGAGCAGTTCTTC
cdr3_aa: CATSRDRDRGYNEQFF

j_call: TRBJ2-1
d_call: NA
clone_size: NA
v_call: TRBV7-8
cdr3_nt: TGTGCCAGCAGCTTAGAGGGCTACCGGGCCTACAATGAGCAGTTCTTC
cdr3_aa: CASSLEGYRAYNEQFF

j_call: TRBJ2-4
d_call: TRBD1
clone_size: NA
v_call: TRBV6-2/TRBV6-3
cdr3_nt: TGTGCCAGCAGTTCCCCCCGGGACAGGGGGCTTAGGTACATTCAGTACTTC
cdr3_aa: CASSSPRDRGLRYIQYF

j_call: TRBJ1-2
d_call: NA
clone_size: few
v_call: TRBV5-6
cdr3_nt: TGTGCCAGCATCATTCAGGGGCGCCATGGCTACACCTTC
cdr3_aa: CASIIQGRHGYTF

j_call: TRBJ2-7
d_call: TRBD2
clone_size: few
v_call: TRBV20-1
cdr3_nt: TGCAGTGCTACCCAGCGGGGGGCAGCCTACGAGCAGTACTTC
cdr3_aa: CSATQRGAAYEQYF

j_call: TRBJ1-6
d_call: NA
clone_size: NA
v_call: TRBV4-2
cdr3_nt: TGTGCCAGCAGCCAAGATTCAGCAGGGGATAATTCACCCCTCCACTTT
cdr3_aa: CASSQDSAGDNSPLHF

j_call: TRBJ2-1
d_call: TRBD2
clone_size: NA
v_call: TRBV7-2
cdr3_nt: TGTGCCAGCAGCCCCCCTAGCGGGAGCCCTCTATACAATGAGCAGTTCTTC
cdr3_aa: CASSPPSGSPLYNEQFF

j_call: TRBJ2-6
d_call: NA
clone_size: NA
v_call: TRBV10-3
cdr3_nt: TGTGCCATCAGCCGTGGACAGAACTCTGGGGCCAACGTCCTGACTTTC
cdr3_aa: CAISRGQNSGANVLTF

j_call: TRBJ2-7
d_call: NA
clone_size: few
v_call: TRBV5-1
cdr3_nt: TGCGCCAGCAGCCAGTTACAGGGAGGCGAGCAGTACTTC
cdr3_aa: CASSQLQGGEQYF

j_call: TRBJ2-5
d_call: TRBD2
clone_size: many
v_call: TRBV29-1
cdr3_nt: TGCAGCGTTGATCGAGCGGGAGACGGAGAGACCCAGTACTTC
cdr3_aa: CSVDRAGDGETQYF

j_call: TRBJ1-5
d_call: NA
clone_size: few
v_call: TRBV5-1
cdr3_nt: TGCGCCAGCAGCTTCGGGGACAATCAGCCCCAGCATTTT
cdr3_aa: CASSFGDNQPQHF

j_call: TRBJ2-6
d_call: NA
clone_size: many
v_call: TRBV12-3/TRBV12-4
cdr3_nt: TGTGCCAGCAGTTTGTACGGGGCCAACGTCCTGACTTTC
cdr3_aa: CASSLYGANVLTF

j_call: TRBJ2-1
d_call: TRBD1
clone_size: few
v_call: TRBV4-1
cdr3_nt: TGCGCCAGCAGCCAATCCGGACAGGGGGCGGCGAATGAGCAGTTCTTC
cdr3_aa: CASSQSGQGAANEQFF

j_call: TRBJ2-1
d_call: NA
clone_size: few
v_call: TRBV7-9
cdr3_nt: TGTGCCAGCAGCTTAGTGGGCGGTTTGGACAATGAGCAGTTCTTC
cdr3_aa: CASSLVGGLDNEQFF

j_call: TRBJ1-1
d_call: NA
clone_size: NA
v_call: TRBV5-5
cdr3_nt: TGTGCCAGCAGCCCGGCCCTCAGGAACACTGAAGCTTTCTTT
cdr3_aa: CASSPALRNTEAFF

j_call: TRBJ2-1
d_call: TRBD2
clone_size: many
v_call: TRBV11-2
cdr3_nt: TGTGCCAGCAGCTTAATCCTAGCGGGAAACTATGAGCAGTTCTTC
cdr3_aa: CASSLILAGNYEQFF

j_call: TRBJ1-2
d_call: NA
clone_size: few
v_call: TRBV7-2
cdr3_nt: TGTGCCAGCACCAGTAGGGGGTGGGGGGCCAGTGGCTACACCTTC
cdr3_aa: CASTSRGWGASGYTF

j_call: TRBJ2-7
d_call: NA
clone_size: NA
v_call: TRBV7-6
cdr3_nt: TGTGCCAGCAGCCCAGAAGACGGACCCTACGAGCAGTACTTC
cdr3_aa: CASSPEDGPYEQYF

j_call: TRBJ2-6
d_call: NA
clone_size: many
v_call: TRBV5-1
cdr3_nt: TGCGCCAGCAGCTTGGCTGTAGCGGTTTACTCTGGGGCCAACGTCCTGACTTTC
cdr3_aa: CASSLAVAVYSGANVLTF

j_call: TRBJ2-1
d_call: NA
clone_size: NA
v_call: TRBV20-1
cdr3_nt: TGCAGTGCTAGGAAACTAGGAATGAACAATGAGCAGTTCTTC
cdr3_aa: CSARKLGMNNEQFF

j_call: TRBJ2-3
d_call: TRBD1
clone_size: NA
v_call: TRBV20-1
cdr3_nt: TGCAGTGCTAGTACAGGGGCCACGGCGGATACGCAGTATTTT
cdr3_aa: CSASTGATADTQYF

j_call: TRBJ2-1
d_call: TRBD2
clone_size: NA
v_call: TRBV7-2
cdr3_nt: TGTGCCAGCAGCATTACTAGCGGCTCCTACAATGAGCAGTTCTTC
cdr3_aa: CASSITSGSYNEQFF